The 23 T cell receptor beta chains listed next were all sequenced from one sample in a study of blood T cell repertoires in COVID-19. Only in-frame clones appear in the TCRdb table, and some are missing; sequencing was by immunoSEQ multiplex PCR. The top ten clones hold approximately 6% of a sample with 45,000 to 70,000 clones, roughly 89% of them seen once. The specimen sequenced was peripheral blood. Source of these receptors: a woman aged 60-70 years with COVID-19, enrolled during active disease.

The chain links TRBV5-6 to TRBJ1-1; TRBD1 aligns across 9 bases. The germline V gene has CDR1 SGHDT and CDR2 YYEEEE. V shed 4 bases, J shed 8 bases, and the junction held 12 bases outside the gene matches. This CDR3 is built from 15 residues. The CDR3 coding sequence is TGTGCCAGCAGCGTACCGGGACAGGGTTCCACGGAAGCTTTCTTT. This sequence encodes CASSVPGQGSTEAFF.

The gene calls are TRBV18 and TRBJ2-2; 10 positions agree with TRBD2. This CDR3 has 16 residues. With V trimmed by 3 bases and J by 1 base, 2 bases remained unmatched. Germline V lookup: CDR1 KGHSH, CDR2 LQKENI. The CDR3: CASSPASGGNTGELFF. CDR3 nucleotide sequence: TGTGCCAGCTCACCTGCTAGCGGGGGGAACACCGGGGAGCTGTTTTTT.

The chain carries TRBV7-9 and TRBJ2-1; 10 nucleotides align to TRBD2. After removal of 4 bases from V and 0 bases from J, the junction contained 12 bases not matched to a gene. CDR1 is SEHNR and CDR2 is FQNEAQ in the germline V gene (reference sequence). This CDR3 comprises 19 residues. CDR3 sequence reads: CASSSTAGGSPSSYNEQFF. CDR3 in DNA: TGTGCCAGCAGCTCGACAGCGGGAGGGTCCCCAAGCTCCTACAATGAGCAGTTCTTC.

J is TRBJ1-5 and V is TRBV19; D is ambiguous. The germline V gene encodes CDR1 LNHDA and CDR2 SQIVND (reference sequence). V lost 3 bases, J lost 6 bases, and 6 bases lay in between. The CDR3 totals 12 residues. CDR3 region: CASSIGSQPQHF. In nucleotides, the CDR3 is TGTGCCAGTAGTATCGGGAGTCAGCCCCAGCATTTT.

V usage is TRBV3-1 (or the pseudogene TRBV3-2) and J usage is TRBJ2-7; possible D gene TRBD2, 6 bases. Trimming pared 4 bases from V and 6 bases from J, leaving 25 bases between. Germline values: CDR1 LGHDT, CDR2 YNNKEL (reference sequence). The CDR3 totals 17 residues. The CDR3: CASSRRDRGREISEQYF. The CDR3 coding sequence is TGTGCCAGCAGCCGGAGGGATAGGGGCAGGGAGATTAGCGAGCAGTACTTC.

This chain joins TRBV11-2 and TRBJ1-1, with no clear D. Germline V lookup: CDR1 SGHAT, CDR2 FQNNGV. The length of the CDR3 is 13 residues. Trimming removed 1 base from V and 10 bases from J, with 13 bases in between. Here the CDR3 reads CASSLGPNTGAFF. In nucleotides, the CDR3 is TGTGCCAGCAGCTTAGGGCCCAACACGGGAGCTTTCTTT.

The chain carries TRBV5-8 and TRBJ1-1; the D gene is possibly TRBD1 (5 bases). CDR1 and CDR2 (germline): SGHTS, YDEGEE. This CDR3 is built from 16 residues. Trimming took 7 bases from V and 3 from J, leaving 22 bases between them. The CDR3 sequence is CASCSGLLLGDTEAFF. CDR3 sequence (DNA): TGTGCCAGCTGTTCGGGACTCCTCCTAGGGGACACTGAAGCTTTCTTT.

The rearrangement links TRBV28 to TRBJ1-1, with 7 bases aligning to TRBD1. The germline gives CDR1 MDHEN, CDR2 SYDVKM. Trimming cost V 6 bases and J 4 bases; bases outside gene matches: 8. This CDR3 comprises 14 residues. The CDR3 DNA is TGTGCCAGCAGCGTAGAGGACAGGCTCACTGAAGCTTTCTTT. The encoded protein is CASSVEDRLTEAFF.

The chain recombines TRBV7-8 with TRBJ1-2; possibly TRBD1 for D (5 bases). V was cut by 2 bases and J by 8 bases, with 12 bases left in between. This CDR3 is built from 13 residues. CDR1 is SGHVS and CDR2 is FQNEAQ in the germline V gene. The CDR3 is CASSLLGVDGYTF. CDR3 sequence (DNA): TGTGCCAGCAGCTTACTAGGGGTTGACGGCTACACCTTC.

This clone was seen once. The genes are TRBV28 and TRBJ1-3, with D unresolved. From germline, CDR1 is MDHEN and CDR2 SYDVKM. The CDR3 consists of 14 residues. The V gene lost 8 bases and the J gene lost 0 bases, with 11 bases spanning the gap. The CDR3: CASSRGSSGNTIYF. The CDR3 DNA reads as TGTGCCAGCTCTCGAGGCAGCTCTGGAAACACCATATATTTT.

The rearrangement links TRBV10-1 to TRBJ2-1; D is perhaps TRBD1 (6 bases). V lost 6 bases and J lost 6, with 12 bases in between. This CDR3 region has 13 residues. Germline V gene sequence: CDR1 WNHNN, CDR2 SYGVQD (reference sequence). CDR3 sequence: CASRDRRRNEQFF. DNA of the CDR3: TGCGCCAGCAGGGACAGACGGCGCAATGAGCAGTTCTTC.

This CDR3 is CASSYTFNRDPEAFF. The CDR3 bases are TGTGCCAGCAGTTACACCTTCAACAGGGATCCTGAAGCTTTCTTT. The genes are TRBV6-6 and TRBJ1-1; D possibly corresponds to TRBD1 (6 bases). The CDR3 is made up of 15 amino acids. The germline CDR1 and CDR2 sequences are MNHNY and SVGAGI (reference sequence). V dropped 2 bases and J dropped 6 bases, with 16 bases sitting between them.

The chain links TRBV18 to TRBJ1-4; no definite D call. Trimming shortened V by 1 base and J by 4 bases, and 13 bases separated the two germline ends. Germline values: CDR1 KGHSH, CDR2 LQKENI. The CDR3 has 16 residues. This chain's CDR3 is CASSPRGSIGNEKLFF. The CDR3 nucleotides are TGTGCCAGCTCACCACGAGGTTCGATCGGTAATGAAAAACTGTTTTTT.

Only one count was recorded for this clone. This chain uses TRBV27 with TRBJ2-6, with 7 bases fitting TRBD1. CDR3 size: 16 residues. Germline V gene sequence: CDR1 MNHEY, CDR2 SMNVEV (reference sequence). The ends lost 2 bases at V and 2 bases at J; junction bases unmatched: 3. Here the CDR3 reads CASSLQGVTGANVLTF. For the CDR3, the DNA is TGTGCCAGCAGTTTACAGGGGGTCACTGGGGCCAACGTCCTGACTTTC.

The chain recombines TRBV19 with TRBJ1-2; 8 bases match TRBD1. Per the germline V gene, CDR1 is LNHDA and CDR2 is SQIVND (reference sequence). Germline trimming cut 7 bases from V and 4 bases from J; bases unmatched to any gene: 5. The CDR3 is 13 residues long. The CDR3 here is CASTGTGLYGYTF. The CDR3 DNA is TGTGCCAGTACCGGGACAGGACTCTATGGCTACACCTTC.

The chain recombines TRBV6-5 with TRBJ1-2, with D perhaps TRBD1 (5 bases). CDR3 size: 13 residues. CDR1 is MNHEY, CDR2 SVGAGI, per germline. Trimming pared 2 bases from V and 6 bases from J, leaving 10 bases between. This CDR3 is CASSYTGVDGYTF. In DNA form, the CDR3 reads TGTGCCAGCAGTTACACGGGGGTGGATGGCTACACCTTC.

The chain uses TRBV11-3 and TRBJ2-7, with D unresolved. The V gene's germline CDR1 is SGHNT and CDR2 YENEEA. The CDR3 loop spans 16 amino acids. V lost 5 bases, J lost 5 bases, and 22 bases lay in between. The CDR3 DNA sequence: TGTGCCAGCAGCACAAATTCCGGCGGAGCTAAGAACGAGCAGTACTTC. It codes for CASSTNSGGAKNEQYF. The full variable domain, with the rest looked up from reference TRBV11-3 and TRBJ2-7, is EAGVVQSPRYKIIEKKQPVAFWCNPISGHNTLYWYLQNLGQGPELLIRYENEEAVDDSQLPKDRFSAERLKGVDSTLKIQPAELGDSAVYLCASSTNSGGAKNEQYFGPGTRLTVT.

V is TRBV7-3 and J is TRBJ2-1; 8 bases map to TRBD2. The germline V gene encodes CDR1 SGHTA and CDR2 FQGTGA. Trimming at V came to 5 bases and at J to 3 bases, leaving 15 bases not matched to a gene. The CDR3 loop spans 18 amino acids. In DNA, the CDR3 is TGTGCCAGCAGCCCCCGGGGTAGCGGGATGGGTCACTACAATGAGCAGTTCTTC. This codes for CASSPRGSGMGHYNEQFF.

This clone has a handful of counts. The J gene is TRBJ2-5, the V gene TRBV11-2; TRBD2 might be the D (5 bases). With 5 bases removed from V and 6 bases from J, the gap between germline ends came to 10 bases. CDR3 size: 12 residues. CDR1 and CDR2 from the germline V gene are SGHAT and FQNNGV. CDR3 sequence reads: CASSPGLKTQYF. Here the CDR3 DNA reads TGTGCCAGCAGCCCCGGACTGAAGACCCAGTACTTC.

The chain carries TRBV19 and TRBJ2-1; the D gene is possibly TRBD2 (5 bases). Trimming shortened V by 8 bases and J by 4 bases, and 6 bases separated the two germline ends. The CDR3 extends over 11 amino acids. CDR1 is LNHDA, CDR2 SQIVND, per germline (reference sequence). The CDR3 spells CASGLYNEQFF. The CDR3, as DNA: TGTGCCAGTGGACTTTACAATGAGCAGTTCTTC.

The chain couples TRBV4-2 to TRBJ1-1; tentatively, D is TRBD1 (6 bases). CDR3 length: 16 amino acids. The germline V gene encodes CDR1 LGHNA and CDR2 YNFKEQ. V lost 4 bases to trimming and J lost 0 bases, with 15 bases between them. The CDR3 is CASSRELQGMNTEAFF. The CDR3 DNA is TGTGCCAGCAGCCGTGAACTACAGGGAATGAACACTGAAGCTTTCTTT.

This chain links TRBV11-3 with TRBJ2-2; TRBD1 matches 7 bases. V trimming: 5 bases; J trimming: 8 bases; junction bases outside the gene matches: 8. In germline, CDR1 is SGHNT, CDR2 YENEEA. This CDR3 has 14 residues. Here the CDR3 DNA reads TGTGCCAGCAGCCGGGACAGACTGTCTGGGGAGCTGTTTTTT. Translated, it gives CASSRDRLSGELFF. Supplemented by reference TRBV11-3 and TRBJ2-2, the full variable domain reads EAGVVQSPRYKIIEKKQPVAFWCNPISGHNTLYWYLQNLGQGPELLIRYENEEAVDDSQLPKDRFSAERLKGVDSTLKIQPAELGDSAVYLCASSRDRLSGELFFGEGSRLTVL.

The V call is TRBV5-6, the J call TRBJ2-1; D unclear. V was trimmed by 4 bases and J by 4 bases, leaving 6 bases between them. The CDR3 length is 12 residues. Germline V CDR1 and CDR2: SGHDT, YYEEEE. Here the CDR3 DNA reads TGTGCCAGCAGCCTATTATACAATGAGCAGTTCTTC. Its translation: CASSLLYNEQFF.